Below, 26 T cell receptor beta chains from the same sample are listed, as sequenced in a study of blood T cells in healthy people across ages. With a J-beta primer mix and a sample-barcoded 5' primer, a second PCR ran roughly 6 to 12 cycles. In TCRdb, the 5' RACE reads were re-called with MiXCR into one record per CDR3 protein. The data contain around 1.5 million distinct CDR3 sequences, 30% to 40% of them seen just once; the ten biggest clones take up about 10%. The sequenced sample was blood. The receptors come from a woman aged 25 to 39 in good health.

The rearrangement uses TRBV28 and TRBJ1-4; no clear D gene. Germline V gene data show CDR1 as MDHEN and CDR2 as SYDVKM. V was shortened by 2 bases and J by 2 bases, with 12 bases between the two germline ends. The CDR3 spans 16 residues. Here the CDR3 reads CASSLAGSGTNEKLFF. The CDR3, as DNA: TGTGCCAGCAGTTTAGCCGGGTCCGGGACTAATGAAAAACTGTTTTTT.

This clonotype has just a few counts. The gene calls are TRBV27 and TRBJ2-2; 8 bases map to TRBD2. Germline CDR1 reads MNHEY; CDR2 reads SMNVEV (reference sequence). The CDR3 covers 15 residues. V dropped 7 bases and J dropped 5; count of bases not matched to a gene: 9. CDR3 protein: CASTRTSIRTGELFF. The CDR3 coding sequence is TGTGCCAGCACAAGGACTAGCATACGAACCGGGGAGCTGTTTTTT.

CDR3 sequence: CASSLTAEELFF. DNA of the CDR3: TGTGCCAGCAGCTTAACGGCCGAGGAGCTGTTTTTT. This rearrangement joins TRBV7-9 to TRBJ2-2; D is unresolved. Germline V lookup: CDR1 SEHNR, CDR2 FQNEAQ (reference sequence). The CDR3 spans 12 residues. V lost 2 bases and J lost 10, with 8 bases in between.

V usage is TRBV6-5 and J usage is TRBJ2-3, with no clear D. CDR3 length equals 14 residues. The V and J ends lost 2 bases and 8 bases respectively, with 14 bases between them. Germline V gene sequence: CDR1 MNHEY, CDR2 SVGAGI. CDR3 sequence reads: CASSYIEDMGTQYF. In DNA form, the CDR3 reads TGTGCCAGCAGTTACATTGAGGATATGGGTACGCAGTATTTT.

The chain couples TRBV25-1 to TRBJ2-1; tentative D call: TRBD2 (6 bases). Germline loops: CDR1 MGHDK, CDR2 SYGVNS. The CDR3 contains 12 residues. CDR3 bases: TGTGTCCGGAGGGGCTCCTACAATGAGCAGTTCTTC. Protein product: CVRRGSYNEQFF.

This chain uses TRBV6-6 with TRBJ2-5; 8 bases line up with TRBD2. Trimming took 5 bases from V and 5 from J; bases not matched to a gene: 10. Germline lookup yields CDR1 MNHNY and CDR2 SVGAGI (reference sequence). The CDR3 has 15 amino acids. Here the CDR3 reads CASSQGGGYAETQYF. In DNA form, the CDR3 reads TGTGCCAGCAGTCAGGGCGGGGGGTACGCGGAGACCCAGTACTTC.

The chain is built from TRBV3-1 and TRBJ2-5; 9 bases agree with TRBD2. The J segment lost 5 bases and the V segment lost 4 bases, leaving 11 bases of the junction unmatched. CDR1 and CDR2 (germline): LGHDT, YNNKEL (reference sequence). CDR3 length: 16 residues. CDR3 amino acids: CASSPLAGSGRETQYF. CDR3 bases: TGTGCCAGCAGCCCCCTAGCGGGATCCGGGAGGGAGACCCAGTACTTC.

The V and J genes are TRBV5-1 and TRBJ1-4; 12 bases agree with TRBD1. The CDR3 runs to 15 residues. Germline assignment: CDR1 SGHRS and CDR2 YFSETQ. The V segment lost 4 bases and the J segment 8 bases; nucleotides outside the gene matches: 6. CDR3 nucleotides: TGCGCCAGCAGCCAGACCGGGACAGGGGGCGAAAAACTGTTTTTT. Translated: CASSQTGTGGEKLFF.

There are a few counts of this clonotype. The chain employs TRBV11-2 and TRBJ2-7; 7 bases map to TRBD2. From germline, CDR1 is SGHAT and CDR2 FQNNGV. Losses at the gene ends were 5 bases for V and 3 bases for J; bases not matched to a gene: 7. The CDR3 sequence is 14 residues long. The CDR3 DNA reads TGTGCCAGCAGCCTGGGAGGGGATCGCTACGAGCAGTACTTC. Amino acids: CASSLGGDRYEQYF.

This clonotype has only a few counts. This rearrangement joins TRBV5-1 to TRBJ2-5; possibly TRBD1 for D (6 bases). The V end was cut by 0 bases, the J end by 2 bases, with 11 bases between. In germline, CDR1 is SGHRS, CDR2 YFSETQ. This CDR3 has 15 amino acids. CDR3 DNA sequence: TGCGCCAGCAGCTTGGGTGTCGGACAGCAAGAGACCCAGTACTTC. Translating it yields CASSLGVGQQETQYF. Drawing the rest from reference TRBV5-1 and TRBJ2-5, the complete variable domain is KAGVTQTPRYLIKTRGQQVTLSCSPISGHRSVSWYQQTPGQGLQFLFEYFSETQRNKGNFPGRFSGRQFSNSRSEMNVSTLELGDSALYLCASSLGVGQQETQYFGPGTRLLVL.

With regard to this clonotype: At one end the junction does not follow the germline gene, possibly because of a read error. The chain joins TRBV29-1 to TRBJ1-5, with D unresolved. This CDR3 has 13 amino acids. The germline CDR1 and CDR2 sequences are SQVTM and ANQGSEA. The DNA of the CDR3 is TGCAGCGTTAGCGACGATAGCAATCAGCCCCAGCAGTTT. Its translation: CSVSDDSNQPQQF.

This chain joins TRBV9 and TRBJ2-7; perhaps TRBD2 as D (6 bases). The germline V gene encodes CDR1 SGDLS and CDR2 YYNGEE. Between the trimmed V and J ends, which lost 0 bases and 5 bases, there was a span of 18 bases. The CDR3 extends over 16 amino acids. For the CDR3, the DNA is TGTGCCAGCAGCGTAGGAGGGTACGGGAGTAAACACGAGCAGTACTTC. This codes for CASSVGGYGSKHEQYF.

This clonotype has only a few counts. This chain joins TRBV4-1 and TRBJ2-2; 14 bases are shared with TRBD2. The CDR3 covers 16 residues. V was clipped by 4 bases and J by 8 bases; unmatched bases: 6. The germline V gene has CDR1 MGHRA and CDR2 YSYEKL. CDR3 in DNA: TGCGCCAGCAGCCCGGGACTAGCGGGAGTTCAAGGGGAGCTGTTTTTT. Translation: CASSPGLAGVQGELFF.

In regard to this clonotype: This may arise from a read error, as a much more abundant clone is one base away. J is TRBJ2-6 and V is TRBV4-2; a weak D match, TRBD1 (6 bases). The V gene's germline CDR1 is LGHNA and CDR2 YNFKEQ. This CDR3 has 17 residues. The CDR3 bases are TGTGCCAGCAGCCAAGGGACAGCAAGTTCTGGGGCCAACGTCCGGACTTTC. Protein sequence: CASSQGTASSGANVRTF.

Note on this clonotype: This may stem from a read error, because a much larger clone lies one nucleotide away. This rearrangement joins TRBV12-3 or TRBV12-4 to TRBJ2-3; TRBD2 is a possible D gene (5 bases). The CDR3 has 15 amino acids. CDR3 nucleotides: TGTGCCAGCAGTTGGGTTGGCGGGTACACAGATATGCAGTATTTT. Translation: CASSWVGGYTDMQYF.

V gene TRBV27 combines with J gene TRBJ2-7; TRBD1 aligns across 7 bases. V gave up 5 bases and J gave up 9 bases; unmatched junction bases: 13. The CDR3 is made up of 14 amino acids. Germline CDR1 reads MNHEY; CDR2 reads SMNVEV (reference sequence). In DNA form, the CDR3 reads TGTGCCAGCAGTCCCGGTGGTTACAGGGGAAGGCAGTACTTC. As protein: CASSPGGYRGRQYF.

V usage is TRBV27 and J usage is TRBJ2-3, with D perhaps matching TRBD1 or TRBD2 (5 bases each). This CDR3 region has 15 residues. Between the trimmed V and J ends, which lost 2 bases and 2 bases, there was a span of 11 bases. The germline V gene has CDR1 MNHEY and CDR2 SMNVEV (reference sequence). CDR3 region: CASSLPGDPTDTQYF. CDR3 nucleotides: TGTGCCAGCAGTTTACCCGGGGACCCCACAGATACGCAGTATTTT.

The J gene is TRBJ1-6, the V gene TRBV6-4; D uncertain. CDR1 and CDR2 from the germline V gene are MRHNA and SNTAGT. This CDR3 spans 14 amino acids. Trimming cost V 3 bases and J 7 bases, with 10 bases left between them. The chain's CDR3 is CASSETMGNSPLHF. The DNA of the CDR3 is TGTGCCAGCAGTGAGACTATGGGAAATTCACCCCTCCACTTT.

The chain has TRBV7-9 and TRBJ2-5; D call uncertain. V was pared by 1 base and J by 1 base, with 16 bases between. This CDR3 is 17 amino acids long. Germline CDR1 reads SEHNR; CDR2 reads FQNEAQ (reference sequence). As DNA, the CDR3 is TGTGCCAGCAGCTTAGTCTTGGCCACTGATCTCCAAGAGACCCAGTACTTC. This translates into CASSLVLATDLQETQYF. Based on the CDR3 plus reference TRBV7-9 and TRBJ2-5, the full variable domain is DTGVSQNPRHKITKRGQNVTFRCDPISEHNRLYWYRQTLGQGPEFLTYFQNEAQLEKSRLLSDRFSAERPKGSFSTLEIQRTEQGDSAMYLCASSLVLATDLQETQYFGPGTRLLVL.

This clonotype has only one observation. The chain employs TRBV27 and TRBJ2-2; D unresolved. Germline CDR1 is MNHEY and CDR2 is SMNVEV (reference sequence). V was pared by 3 bases and J by 1 base, with 6 bases between. The CDR3 covers 14 residues. The CDR3 region is CASSFERNTGELFF. The CDR3 bases are TGTGCCAGCAGTTTCGAGAGGAACACCGGGGAGCTGTTTTTT.

This chain links TRBV27 with TRBJ2-1, with D perhaps TRBD1 or TRBD2 (5 bases each). With 5 bases removed from V and 6 bases from J, the gap between germline ends came to 17 bases. CDR3 length: 15 amino acids. Germline V gives CDR1 MNHEY, CDR2 SMNVEV (reference sequence). The CDR3 DNA follows: TGTGCCAGCAGTCCAACCCTCGGGGCCACCAATGAGCAGTTCTTC. Translated, it gives CASSPTLGATNEQFF.

This clonotype was seen only a few times. The V and J genes are TRBV14 and TRBJ2-7; TRBD2 matches 10 bases. The J segment lost 3 bases and the V segment lost 3 bases, leaving 8 bases of the junction unmatched. Looked up from germline, CDR1 is SGHDN and CDR2 is FVKESK. This CDR3 spans 16 amino acids. CDR3 region: CASSQAGLASIYEQYF. The CDR3 DNA reads as TGTGCCAGCAGCCAGGCGGGACTAGCGAGCATCTACGAGCAGTACTTC.

This clonotype has a count of ten or more. This rearrangement joins TRBV4-1 to TRBJ2-1; a weak D match, TRBD2 (8 bases). The CDR3 has 16 residues. The V and J ends lost 2 bases and 8 bases respectively, with 19 bases between them. Germline assignment: CDR1 MGHRA and CDR2 YSYEKL. CDR3 amino acids: CASSQLWGLGGDEQFF. For the CDR3, the DNA is TGCGCCAGCAGCCAACTTTGGGGACTAGGGGGCGATGAGCAGTTCTTC.

This chain connects TRBV10-3 to TRBJ2-5; 10 positions agree with TRBD1. V lost 6 bases and J lost 4; bases outside the gene matches: 17. This CDR3 is built from 18 residues. Germline assignment: CDR1 ENHRY and CDR2 SYGVKD. This chain's CDR3 is CAISKHRDRGVGGETQYF. CDR3 nucleotide sequence: TGTGCCATCAGCAAACACCGGGACAGGGGTGTTGGAGGAGAGACCCAGTACTTC.

The chain carries TRBV20-1 and TRBJ2-7; 14 bases fit TRBD2. This CDR3 is built from 18 residues. The germline gives CDR1 DFQATT, CDR2 SNEGSKA (reference sequence). CDR3 in DNA: TGCAGAGCATCAAACCCGGGACTAGCGGGGGCCTCCTCCTACGAGCAGTACTTC. Encoded protein: CRASNPGLAGASSYEQYF.

V and J are TRBV3-1 and TRBJ2-7; D is undetermined. This CDR3 comprises 14 residues. Germline V CDR1 and CDR2: LGHDT, YNNKEL (reference sequence). V shed 0 bases and J shed 7 bases, with 13 bases lying between them. CDR3: CASSQDINVGEQYF. In DNA, the CDR3 is TGTGCCAGCAGCCAAGATATCAATGTGGGAGAGCAGTACTTC.